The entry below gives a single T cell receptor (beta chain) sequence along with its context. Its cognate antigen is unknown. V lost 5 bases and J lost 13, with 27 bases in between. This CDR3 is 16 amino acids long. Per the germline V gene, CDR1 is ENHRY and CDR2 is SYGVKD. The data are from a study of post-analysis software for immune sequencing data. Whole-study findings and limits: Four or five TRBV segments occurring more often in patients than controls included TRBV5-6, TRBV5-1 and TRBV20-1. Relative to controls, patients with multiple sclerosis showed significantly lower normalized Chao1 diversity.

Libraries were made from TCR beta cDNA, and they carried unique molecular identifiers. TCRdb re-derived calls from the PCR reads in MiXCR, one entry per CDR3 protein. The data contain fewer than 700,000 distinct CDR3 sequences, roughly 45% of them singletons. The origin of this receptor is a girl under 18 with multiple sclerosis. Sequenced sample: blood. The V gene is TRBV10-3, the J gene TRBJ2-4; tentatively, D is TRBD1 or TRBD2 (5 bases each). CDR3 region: CAISSEGLARWIEQYF. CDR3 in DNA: TGTGCCATCAGTTCAGAGGGGCTAGCTCGGTGGATTGAGCAGTACTTC.